Included here is one TCR beta chain sequence, with context. No cognate antigen has been identified for it. No clone much larger than this one lies a single base away; base qualities are absent. This sample was included in a study of beta chain features in type 1 diabetes (dated by TCRdb to the late 2010s). Background for the entire study: No differences in mean age, gender distribution, total cell number or subset yield were found between patients and healthy donors. Across all samples, about 110 million sorted cells were examined, and cell number per subset correlated strongly with RNA yield. The study compared TCRB repertoires of sorted circulating CD4+ T cell subsets between recently diagnosed type 1 diabetes patients and matched healthy donors. Regulatory and stem cell-like memory subsets were isolated from only 8 patients and 8 healthy donors, whereas naive and central memory subsets came from all 30 or so donors. The paper's findings and limits, for the study overall: At VDJ recombination sites, patients with type 1 diabetes made fewer insertions and deleted more nucleotides, a pattern implying thymic rearrangement abnormalities. PCR might favor shorter templates, but patient and control samples were amplified and corrected together, so any skew would affect both groups equally. Because cDNA was sequenced instead of genomic DNA, highly expressing activated cells could be over-represented, though the groups showed no difference in activation or CD3 levels. Naive, central memory and regulatory TCRB repertoires appeared to be more similar among patients than among healthy donors. Because small numbers of individuals were included in the HLA sub-analyses, any influence of HLA type on TCRB rearrangement was left unresolved. In all four CD4+ subsets, TCRB CDR3 length was moderately but significantly shorter in type 1 diabetes patients.

Each donor gave one peripheral blood draw, roughly 110 mL on average, collected into heparinised tubes. Naive, central memory, regulatory and stem cell-like memory CD4+ T cells were sorted on a BD FACSAria II using a panel including CD45RO, CCR7, CD25, CD127, CD95 and CD27. A purity above 95% was achieved for all sorted populations. PBMCs were isolated right away by Lymphoprep density gradient centrifugation and were stained directly, without culture. So that batch effects would be minimized, each experiment stained and sorted samples in pairs, pairing one healthy donor with one patient. The entire isolated RNA was reverse transcribed using the High Capacity cDNA Reverse Transcription Kit, and thus expressed TCRB transcripts were sequenced. Deep immunoSEQ sequencing was applied to naive, central memory and regulatory T cell samples, giving an average of about 3.7 million total reads per sample. Sorted cells were lysed in RLT buffer and RNA was extracted with DNase-treated RNeasy Micro or Mini kits, depending on cell number. To prevent cross-contamination, every cell subset was processed on its own, while patient and healthy donor samples were processed together. TCRB sequences were amplified from cDNA with the immunoSEQ multiplex PCR, producing 87-bp fragments spanning the CDR3 region. Sequencing of the amplicons was performed on the Illumina HiSeq platform. Concerning the study's data processing: PCR bias was computationally corrected using synthetic template baselines, reads within Hamming distance 2 were collapsed, and singletons that could not be merged were discarded. Reads were aligned against IMGT to assign V, D and J genes, CDR3 length and insertions or deletions at six rearrangement sites. Within each subset, clonotype counts were normalized to sorted cell number, and only after that were true diversity and Gini coefficients computed with the tcR R package. Repertoire sharing was quantified using the overlap coefficient calculated on TCRB nucleotide sequences. Out-of-frame TCRB sequences from naive cells were analyzed to stand in for the pre-selection repertoire. Here the immuneACCESS table is served through TCRdb, limited to in-frame sequences with V and J called. Missing clones are a known gap in these copies; in checked studies unresolved V genes cover under half, and the rest lacks a known reason. V and J calls and clone size are as listed in that table; D and trimming were resolved from the DNA. This sample gives a few hundred thousand clones in total; under 20% of them show up just once. The top ten clonotypes cover about 0.08% of the sample.

The germline V end is reduced by 3 bases and the J end by 5 bases; junction bases left unmatched: 8. Sequences SGHTS (CDR1) and YDEGEE (CDR2) are obtained from the germline V gene. Counted from cysteine to phenylalanine, this CDR3 has 15 amino acids. The kept DNA is CDR3 alone, 45 bases in frame from the first base. The chain uses TRBV5-8 and TRBJ2-1, with 7 junctional bases fitting TRBD2. The receptor's source is a man aged 25-45 years with type 1 diabetes. The sequencing sample was made of naive CD4+ T cells from blood. Read against the paper, the sample's cell subset or site label means: true naive CD4+ T cells. The DNA sequence reads TGTGCCAGCAGCTCCGGGACTACAAGTAACAATGAGCAGTTCTTC. Translated, this gives CASSSGTTSNNEQFF.